Here is one TCR beta chain with its context. This record belongs to a study of T cell responses to AZD1222 COVID-19 vaccine. Germline CDR1 reads SNHLY; CDR2 reads FYNNEI. Unmatched junction bases numbered 12, after V lost 6 bases and J lost 8 bases. The CDR3 is 15 amino acids. Libraries were prepared by immunoSEQ multiplex PCR; TCRdb keeps only in-frame clonotypes and omits some of them. The sample has around 110,000 clones, around 90% seen once. The chain combines TRBV2 with TRBJ1-4; TRBD1 agrees at 7 bases. The sequencing here drew on peripheral blood, taken on day 0 of AZD1222 vaccination. This TCR came from an adult in good health. CDR3 DNA: TGTGCCAGCAGGGACTTTGGAGGGGGCGTAGAAAAACTGTTTTTT. It specifies CASRDFGGGVEKLFF.